This T cell receptor beta chain was identified in a study of technical replicates of blood from several donors. A note on this clone: The junction shows a germline mismatch at one end, possibly a read error.

The CDR3 is 14 amino acids. From germline, CDR1 is SGHDN and CDR2 FVKESK. Measured with immunoSEQ multiplex PCR; TCRdb has only the in-frame clones, and not every one. The data contain about 75,000 clones, about 97% of them seen just once; the ten biggest clones take up under 0.2%. The origin of this receptor is a human donor in good health. Sample: T cells isolated from PBMCs. J is TRBJ2-7 and V is TRBV14; 10 nucleotides align to TRBD1. The chain's CDR3 is CASSQTGTGAVIDF. The CDR3 DNA follows: TGTGCCAGCAGCCAAACGGGGACAGGGGCAGTAATAGACTTC. Full variable domain (missing parts from reference TRBV14 and TRBJ2-7): EAGVTQFPSHSVIEKGQTVTLRCDPISGHDNLYWYRRVMGKEIKFLLHFVKESKQDESGMPNNRFLAERTGGTYSTLKVQPAELEDSGVYFCASSQTGTGAVIDFGPGTRLTVT.